This TCR beta chain was sequenced in a study of blood T cell repertoires in COVID-19. Study-level background: PBMCs, B-cell-depleted T cells, or T cells provided the cDNA or gDNA that made up the material.

TCRdb's table, derived via immunoSEQ multiplex PCR, lists solely in-frame clones and lacks some. The sample holds about 380,000 clones, 81% seen once. This CDR3 contains 13 residues. The V and J ends lost 5 bases and 6 bases respectively, with 10 bases between them. Germline values: CDR1 SEHNR, CDR2 FQNEAQ (reference sequence). This TCR was sampled from a human donor with acute or convalescent COVID-19. The donor label of this sample is uncertain. This chain connects TRBV7-9 to TRBJ2-2, with D uncertain. The sample was peripheral blood. CDR3 sequence (DNA): TGTGCCAGCAGCCCCCACCGGGCCGGGGAGCTGTTTTTT. Amino acid sequence: CASSPHRAGELFF.